Each of the 10 T cell receptor beta chains below was sequenced from the same sample in a study of shared clonotypes between healthy human individuals. Some clones are missing from TCRdb's copy, which holds only in-frame ones; the method was immunoSEQ multiplex PCR. The table records some 680,000 clones, about 80% of them present only once. The sequencing input was memory CD4+ T cells sorted from blood. Subset of the sample: CD45RA-negative fraction. The source is a woman aged 30 to 39 in good health.

This clone was counted only a few times. The chain uses TRBV2 and TRBJ2-7, with 7 bases aligning to TRBD2. V shed 2 bases and J 3 bases; nucleotides not matched to a gene: 10. The germline V gene has CDR1 SNHLY and CDR2 FYNNEI. The CDR3 loop spans 16 amino acids. The DNA for the CDR3 is TGTGCCAGCAGTGAACCGCCTTCGGCGGGGGACTACGAGCAGTACTTC. Translated: CASSEPPSAGDYEQYF.

This clone was recorded a few times. As DNA, the CDR3 is TGTGCCAGCAGCAGGGGGCAGGGCGAGCAGTACTTC. This sequence encodes CASSRGQGEQYF. The V and J genes are TRBV28 and TRBJ2-7; 8 bases agree with TRBD1. V lost 6 bases and J lost 6; bases outside the gene matches: 4. Germline-derived CDR1 and CDR2 are MDHEN and SYDVKM. This CDR3 is built from 12 residues.

V is TRBV5-8 and J is TRBJ2-3; D remains ambiguous. V was cut by 4 bases and J by 2 bases, with 14 bases left in between. From germline, CDR1 is SGHTS and CDR2 YDEGEE. The CDR3 runs to 15 residues. The CDR3 coding sequence is TGTGCCAGCAGCCCTGGACCTGATTTCACAGATACGCAGTATTTT. Encoded protein: CASSPGPDFTDTQYF.

The genes are TRBV30 and TRBJ2-5; D is unclear. Deletions cut 4 bases from V and 3 bases from J, with 12 bases between. The length of the CDR3 is 13 residues. CDR1 GTSNPN and CDR2 SVGIG come from the germline V gene (reference sequence). CDR3 protein: CAWIRNREETQYF. As DNA, the CDR3 is TGTGCCTGGATAAGGAACCGTGAAGAGACCCAGTACTTC. Using reference TRBV30 and TRBJ2-5 for the parts outside the CDR3, the full variable domain is SQTIHQWPATLVQPVGSPLSLECTVEGTSNPNLYWYRQAAGRGLQLLFYSVGIGQISSEVPQNLSASRPQDRQFILSSKKLLLSDSGFYLCAWIRNREETQYFGPGTRLLVL.

V gene TRBV5-1 combines with J gene TRBJ1-4; no clear D. There are 16 residues in the CDR3. The V and J ends lost 4 bases and 8 bases respectively, with 21 bases between them. The germline gives CDR1 SGHRS, CDR2 YFSETQ. The CDR3 bases are TGCGCCAGCAGCCCCGGCTACGAAGGATTTAACGAAAAACTGTTTTTT. It specifies CASSPGYEGFNEKLFF.

The rearrangement links TRBV5-8 to TRBJ2-5, with D unclear. The V end lost 3 bases, the J end lost 2 bases, and 8 bases lay between the germline ends. The CDR3 runs 13 residues. The V gene's germline CDR1 is SGHTS and CDR2 YDEGEE. The CDR3 protein is CASSYGPQETQYF. CDR3 DNA sequence: TGTGCCAGCAGCTACGGACCTCAAGAGACCCAGTACTTC.

This clone was seen only a few times. The chain joins TRBV11-2 to TRBJ1-1; D not certain. CDR3 length equals 13 residues. The V gene lost 5 bases and the J gene lost 4 bases, with 11 bases spanning the gap. From germline, CDR1 is SGHAT and CDR2 FQNNGV. CDR3 bases: TGTGCCAGCAGCAACGCGGCAGTCACTGAAGCTTTCTTT. This codes for CASSNAAVTEAFF.

This clone was seen just once. CDR3 coding DNA: TGTGCCAGCAGCTCGCTCGGGAGCGGTACCGGGGAGCTGTTTTTT. Protein sequence: CASSSLGSGTGELFF. The rearrangement joins TRBV7-9 to TRBJ2-2; D possibly corresponds to TRBD2 (6 bases). CDR3 length equals 15 residues. Per germline, CDR1 SEHNR and CDR2 FQNEAQ (reference sequence). V was pared by 4 bases and J by 5 bases, with 14 bases between.

J is TRBJ1-5 and V is TRBV19, with D unclear. The CDR3 spans 15 residues. Trimming removed 6 bases from V and 0 bases from J, with 12 bases in between. CDR1 and CDR2 (germline): LNHDA, SQIVND (reference sequence). The CDR3 bases are TGTGCCAGTAGCCTAGGCCCATATAGCAATCAGCCCCAGCATTTT. Translated: CASSLGPYSNQPQHF.

The V and J genes are TRBV28 and TRBJ1-4; TRBD1 matches 7 bases. The V and J ends lost 5 bases and 3 bases, in that order; junction bases with no gene match: 6. Germline V lookup: CDR1 MDHEN, CDR2 SYDVKM. The CDR3 is 15 residues long. The CDR3 coding sequence is TGTGCCAGCAGTCAAGAGGGGGCGGCTAATGAAAAACTGTTTTTT. Translation gives CASSQEGAANEKLFF.